A selection of T cell receptor beta chains follows, all from one sample in a study of blood T cell repertoires in COVID-19. Method: immunoSEQ multiplex PCR; TCRdb's copy keeps in-frame clones and lacks some. The sample has under 200,000 clones; approximately 90% are singletons. Specimen: peripheral blood. The receptors shown here come from a man aged 35 to 55 with active or convalescent COVID-19. The CDR3 runs from the conserved cysteine through the conserved F or W. D genes are given only for firm matches. Clone size is not always given. Where it is, it says once, few, many or a class for expanded clones.

D gene: .; J gene: TRBJ2-5; clone size: .; V gene: TRBV28; CDR3 protein: CASSFKDKTYQETQYF; CDR3 DNA: TGTGCCAGCAGTTTCAAGGACAAGACGTACCAAGAGACCCAGTACTTC
D gene: TRBD2; J gene: TRBJ2-2; clone size: .; V gene: TRBV7-3; CDR3 protein: CASSLWDYAAGELFF; CDR3 DNA: TGTGCCAGCAGCTTATGGGACTACGCCGCCGGGGAGCTGTTTTTT
D gene: .; J gene: TRBJ1-6; clone size: .; V gene: TRBV5-4; CDR3 protein: CASRLTGSSYNSPLHF; CDR3 DNA: TGTGCCAGCAGGTTGACGGGAAGCTCCTATAATTCACCCCTCCACTTT
D gene: TRBD2; J gene: TRBJ2-7; clone size: once; V gene: TRBV29-1; CDR3 protein: CSVVSSGTPYEQYF; CDR3 DNA: TGCAGCGTTGTGTCTAGCGGAACACCCTACGAGCAGTACTTC
D gene: TRBD1; J gene: TRBJ1-5; clone size: .; V gene: TRBV27; CDR3 protein: CASSLTTGVNNQPQHF; CDR3 DNA: TGTGCCAGCAGTCTAACGACAGGGGTTAACAATCAGCCCCAGCATTTT
D gene: .; J gene: TRBJ2-5; clone size: once; V gene: TRBV27; CDR3 protein: CASSDPSAGQETQYF; CDR3 DNA: TGTGCCAGCAGTGACCCCTCGGCGGGACAAGAGACCCAGTACTTC
D gene: TRBD1; J gene: TRBJ2-3; clone size: .; V gene: TRBV5-1; CDR3 protein: CASSAMTGIVSDTQYF; CDR3 DNA: TGCGCCAGCAGCGCCATGACAGGGATTGTTTCAGATACGCAGTATTTT
D gene: TRBD1; J gene: TRBJ2-7; clone size: .; V gene: TRBV5-8; CDR3 protein: CASSYGDRGYF; CDR3 DNA: TGTGCCAGCAGCTATGGGGACAGAGGGTACTTC
D gene: TRBD1; J gene: TRBJ1-3; clone size: once; V gene: TRBV5-1; CDR3 protein: CASSGMDRAMGNTIYF; CDR3 DNA: TGCGCCAGCAGCGGGATGGACAGGGCCATGGGAAACACCATATATTTT
D gene: .; J gene: TRBJ1-4; clone size: once; V gene: TRBV6-6; CDR3 protein: CASSYTRANEKLFF; CDR3 DNA: TGTGCCAGCAGTTACACTAGGGCTAATGAAAAACTGTTTTTT
D gene: .; J gene: TRBJ2-6; clone size: .; V gene: TRBV28; CDR3 protein: CASSSLLGGANVLTF; CDR3 DNA: TGTGCCAGCAGTTCTCTCCTCGGTGGGGCCAACGTCCTGACTTTC
D gene: TRBD1; J gene: TRBJ1-1; clone size: once; V gene: TRBV18; CDR3 protein: CASSPGTGINTEAFF; CDR3 DNA: TGTGCCAGCTCACCAGGGACAGGGATAAACACTGAAGCTTTCTTT
D gene: TRBD1; J gene: TRBJ2-2; clone size: .; V gene: TRBV5-6; CDR3 protein: CASSRVGRTGGTGELFF; CDR3 DNA: TGTGCCAGCAGCCGGGTTGGACGGACAGGGGGCACCGGGGAGCTGTTTTTT
D gene: .; J gene: TRBJ1-1; clone size: .; V gene: TRBV7-9; CDR3 protein: CASSLIRVASEAFF; CDR3 DNA: TGTGCCAGCAGCTTAATCAGGGTAGCCTCTGAAGCTTTCTTT
D gene: .; J gene: TRBJ1-5; clone size: .; V gene: TRBV12-5; CDR3 protein: CASGLGKDRFYSNQPQHF; CDR3 DNA: TGTGCTAGTGGTTTGGGAAAAGACAGGTTTTATAGCAATCAGCCCCAGCATTTT
D gene: .; J gene: TRBJ1-5; clone size: few; V gene: TRBV24-1; CDR3 protein: CATSDSSGRQGQPQHF; CDR3 DNA: TGTGCCACCAGTGATTCTTCAGGGCGACAAGGTCAGCCCCAGCATTTT
D gene: .; J gene: TRBJ1-5; clone size: .; V gene: TRBV5-8; CDR3 protein: CASSPSRVEYSNQPQHF; CDR3 DNA: TGTGCCAGCAGCCCTTCGAGGGTCGAATATAGCAATCAGCCCCAGCATTTT
D gene: .; J gene: TRBJ1-2; clone size: .; V gene: TRBV12-3/TRBV12-4; CDR3 protein: CASSFQGFYGYTF; CDR3 DNA: TGTGCCAGCAGTTTTCAGGGATTCTATGGCTACACCTTC
D gene: TRBD1; J gene: TRBJ2-5; clone size: .; V gene: TRBV5-1; CDR3 protein: CASRLLSGTGAQETQYF; CDR3 DNA: TGCGCCAGCAGGTTACTTTCCGGGACAGGGGCCCAAGAGACCCAGTACTTC
D gene: .; J gene: TRBJ1-1; clone size: .; V gene: TRBV6-5; CDR3 protein: CASSYSPTVNTEAFF; CDR3 DNA: TGTGCCAGCAGTTACTCGCCGACAGTGAACACTGAAGCTTTCTTT
D gene: .; J gene: TRBJ2-5; clone size: .; V gene: TRBV3-1/TRBV3-2; CDR3 protein: CASSQDYEETQYF; CDR3 DNA: TGTGCCAGCAGCCAAGATTATGAGGAGACCCAGTACTTC
D gene: TRBD1; J gene: TRBJ1-2; clone size: .; V gene: TRBV6-5; CDR3 protein: CASSRGQAGYTF; CDR3 DNA: TGTGCCAGCAGCCGGGGACAGGCTGGCTACACCTTC